This TCR beta chain was found in a study of blood T cell repertoires in COVID-19. Study-level background: Acute and convalescent COVID-19 samples came from the United States, Italy and Spain. Sample material is recorded as cDNA or gDNA derived from T cells, B-cell-depleted T cells, or PBMCs.

In the authors' workflow: Nucleated cell counts were estimated from reference gene primer amplification. This table comes from immunoSEQ multiplex PCR, and its TCRdb copy is limited to in-frame clones, with some not included. V and J calls and clone size are those listed in that table; D and trimming were worked out from the DNA. The sample carries some 700,000 clones, about nine tenths recorded once. V lost 5 bases to trimming and J lost 0 bases; unmatched junction nucleotides: 3. The CDR3 contains 14 residues. The V gene's germline CDR1 is SGHTA and CDR2 FQGTGA. The chain uses TRBV7-3 and TRBJ2-5, with TRBD1 matching 7 bases. Sequencing was performed on peripheral blood. The sequence was obtained from a woman between 18 and 29 years old with acute or convalescent COVID-19. CDR3 DNA: TGTGCCAGCAGCGCGACAGGGAACCAAGAGACCCAGTACTTC. Protein product: CASSATGNQETQYF.